The 31 T cell receptor beta chains listed next were all sequenced from one sample in a study of identical twins. TCRdb re-derived calls from the 5' RACE reads in MiXCR, one entry per CDR3 protein. The data contain approximately 590,000 distinct CDR3 sequences, 9% to 10% of them singletons. This same sample was also taken into another study, of yellow fever vaccine responses in identical twins.

Sequencing was done on a sample of PBMCs. Source of these receptors: a woman aged 18 to 35 in good health.

At least ten counts were recorded for this clonotype. The chain links TRBV28 to TRBJ2-2; TRBD1 might be the D (6 bases). V lost 3 bases to trimming and J lost 7 bases, with 12 bases between them. This CDR3 is built from 14 residues. CDR1 is MDHEN, CDR2 SYDVKM, per germline. The CDR3, as DNA: TGTGCCAGCAGTTTGCAGGGGCGCGGCGGGGAGCTGTTTTTT. Translating gives CASSLQGRGGELFF.

This clonotype was counted at least ten times. The rearrangement joins TRBV5-5 to TRBJ2-7, with D possibly called TRBD1 or TRBD2 (6 bases each). The CDR3 is 18 residues long. From germline, CDR1 is SGHKS and CDR2 YYEKEE (reference sequence). The ends were cut back, 1 base at V and 5 bases at J, with 25 bases in the middle. The CDR3 loop reads CASSLYAGDSTNGHEQYF. The CDR3 nucleotides are TGTGCCAGCAGCTTGTATGCAGGGGACTCCACGAATGGTCACGAGCAGTACTTC.

This clonotype was counted many times. The chain carries TRBV7-8 and TRBJ2-7; 8 bases agree with TRBD1. V lost 3 bases to trimming and J lost 5 bases; unmatched junction nucleotides: 6. Germline V gene data show CDR1 as SGHVS and CDR2 as FQNEAQ. The CDR3 spans 14 residues. Here the CDR3 reads CASSLRDRSNEQYF. Written as DNA, the CDR3 is TGTGCCAGCAGCTTGCGGGACAGGTCTAACGAGCAGTACTTC.

The table lists this clonotype with many counts. The CDR3 spells CASSQDPKVHEQFF. The CDR3 nucleotides are TGTGCCAGCAGCCAAGATCCCAAGGTCCATGAGCAGTTCTTC. This chain connects TRBV4-2 to TRBJ2-1; the D is unclear. V was cut by 0 bases and J by 8 bases, with 11 bases left in between. Germline V gene lookup returns CDR1 LGHNA and CDR2 YNFKEQ. The CDR3 has 14 residues.

This rearrangement joins TRBV3-1 to TRBJ2-6, with D hard to call. Germline V gene sequence: CDR1 LGHDT, CDR2 YNNKEL (reference sequence). With 3 bases removed from V and 0 bases from J, the gap between germline ends came to 9 bases. This CDR3 is built from 16 residues. The CDR3 sequence: CASSHPGFSGANVLTF. The CDR3 DNA reads as TGTGCCAGCAGCCACCCAGGCTTCTCTGGGGCCAACGTCCTGACTTTC.

In this sample, this clonotype turned up a few times. The rearrangement links TRBV4-3 to TRBJ2-2, with TRBD2 identical over 10 bases. With 0 bases clipped from V and 5 bases from J, the junction kept 3 bases outside the gene matches. Germline V gene lookup returns CDR1 LGHNA and CDR2 YSLEER. The CDR3 runs 16 residues. The DNA for the CDR3 is TGCGCCAGCAGCCAAGATATGACTAGCGGGACCGGGGAGCTGTTTTTT. Amino acids: CASSQDMTSGTGELFF.

The genes are TRBV4-1 and TRBJ2-7, with 10 positions matching TRBD2. Looked up from germline, CDR1 is MGHRA and CDR2 is YSYEKL. This CDR3 is built from 16 residues. Unmatched junction bases numbered 8, after V lost 3 bases and J lost 3 bases. Here the CDR3 DNA reads TGCGCCAGCAGCCAGCCCCTGAGCGGGGGGGGCTACGAGCAGTACTTC. Its protein product is CASSQPLSGGGYEQYF.

Of note for this clonotype: With a much larger clone just one base away, this may be a read error. The chain links TRBV2 to TRBJ2-3, with D hard to call. V was clipped by 0 bases and J by 6 bases, with 7 bases between them. Looked up from germline, CDR1 is SNHLY and CDR2 is FYNNEI. The CDR3 covers 13 residues. The CDR3 reads CASSEAVWDTQYF. For the CDR3, the DNA is TGTGCCAGCAGTGAAGCGGTTTGGGATACGCAGTATTTT.

In its sample, this clonotype was seen a few times. The V call is TRBV28, the J call TRBJ2-7, with 7 bases aligning to TRBD1. In germline, CDR1 is MDHEN, CDR2 SYDVKM. The CDR3 sequence is 15 residues long. Germline trimming cut 5 bases from V and 6 bases from J; bases unmatched to any gene: 13. The CDR3 DNA sequence: TGTGCCAGCAGTATAATCGGGACAGCTAGCCCCGAGCAGTACTTC. It yields the protein CASSIIGTASPEQYF. Full variable domain (outside the CDR3, taken from reference TRBV28 and TRBJ2-7): DVKVTQSSRYLVKRTGEKVFLECVQDMDHENMFWYRQDPGLGLRLIYFSYDVKMKEKGDIPEGYSVSREKKERFSLILESASTNQTSMYLCASSIIGTASPEQYFGPGTRLTVT.

This clonotype was seen more than once but under ten times. The V and J genes are TRBV7-9 and TRBJ2-5, with a weak D call TRBD2 (7 bases). The length of the CDR3 is 17 residues. V gave up 6 bases and J gave up 0 bases, with 20 bases separating them. CDR1 is SEHNR, CDR2 FQNEAQ, per germline (reference sequence). CDR3 sequence reads: CASRGTGAGHDQETQYF. The CDR3 DNA follows: TGTGCCAGCAGGGGAACCGGAGCGGGACACGACCAAGAGACCCAGTACTTC.

This clonotype was observed a few times. The chain joins TRBV24-1 to TRBJ2-7; the D gene is possibly TRBD1 (6 bases). Germline lookup yields CDR1 KGHDR and CDR2 SFDVKD. The CDR3 runs 14 residues. Trimming shortened V by 5 bases and J by 4 bases, and 14 bases separated the two germline ends. CDR3 residues: CATSAAGASYEQYF. The CDR3 region has the DNA TGTGCCACCAGTGCGGCAGGGGCGAGTTACGAGCAGTACTTC.

This clonotype was seen a handful of times. The rearrangement links TRBV4-1 to TRBJ2-2; D is unclear. V gave up 0 bases and J gave up 2 bases, with 10 bases separating them. The germline CDR1 and CDR2 sequences are MGHRA and YSYEKL. CDR3 length equals 16 residues. CDR3 loop: CASSQELLLNTGELFF. The CDR3, as DNA: TGCGCCAGCAGCCAAGAGTTGCTACTCAACACCGGGGAGCTGTTTTTT.

This clonotype was seen a handful of times. J is TRBJ2-1 and V is TRBV4-3, with 10 bases matching TRBD2. CDR1 is LGHNA and CDR2 is YSLEER in the germline V gene. CDR3 length: 17 residues. V lost 0 bases to trimming and J lost 5 bases; unmatched junction nucleotides: 7. The CDR3 DNA is TGCGCCAGCAGCCAAGATCGCGCTAGCGGGAGCCACAATGAGCAGTTCTTC. Translated, it gives CASSQDRASGSHNEQFF.

The genes are TRBV20-1 and TRBJ2-3, with TRBD1 identical over 9 bases. Trimming at V came to 5 bases and at J to 5 bases, leaving 5 bases not matched to a gene. The CDR3 loop spans 13 amino acids. The germline V gene encodes CDR1 DFQATT and CDR2 SNEGSKA (reference sequence). CDR3 residues: CSALQGAVDTQYF. In DNA, the CDR3 is TGCAGTGCTTTACAGGGGGCTGTAGATACGCAGTATTTT.

This clonotype was observed a handful of times. CDR3 region: CASSQNPGINSPLHF. The CDR3 DNA follows: TGCGCCAGCAGCCAAAATCCGGGTATCAATTCACCCCTCCACTTT. The chain links TRBV4-1 to TRBJ1-6, with unresolved D. From germline, CDR1 is MGHRA and CDR2 YSYEKL. Trimming pared 2 bases from V and 7 bases from J, leaving 12 bases between. The CDR3 extends over 15 amino acids.

The chain is built from TRBV4-1 and TRBJ2-7, with TRBD2 identical over 7 bases. This CDR3 has 16 residues. Germline CDR1 and CDR2: MGHRA and YSYEKL. The trim removed 4 bases at V and 2 bases at J, leaving 11 bases unmatched. The CDR3 sequence is CASSPEGASGAYEQYF. CDR3 coding DNA: TGCGCCAGCAGCCCGGAGGGCGCTAGCGGTGCCTACGAGCAGTACTTC.

This clonotype turned up a few times. The chain recombines TRBV15 with TRBJ2-1, with 7 bases aligning to TRBD2. J was trimmed by 8 bases and V by 1 base; bases with no gene match: 11. CDR1 LNHNV and CDR2 YYDKDF come from the germline V gene (reference sequence). The CDR3 contains 16 residues. DNA for the CDR3: TGTGCCACCAGCAGAGTTAAGGGCCTGGGGGGGGATGAGCAGTTCTTC. It yields the protein CATSRVKGLGGDEQFF.

In its sample, this clonotype was seen a few times. At one of its ends the junction is not consistent with the germline gene, which may arise from a read error. The chain employs TRBV7-7 and TRBJ2-7; 7 bases line up with TRBD2. The V gene's germline CDR1 is SSHAT and CDR2 FNYEAQ (reference sequence). CDR3 length: 14 amino acids. The CDR3 spells CASSLSLADYEQYF. DNA of the CDR3: TGTGCTAGCAGCTTAAGCCTAGCGGACTACGAGCAGTACTTC.

This clonotype turned up a few times. The rearrangement uses TRBV12-3 or TRBV12-4 and TRBJ1-1, with 7 bases that match TRBD1. The CDR3 runs 11 residues. J lost 4 bases, V lost 8 bases, and 1 base had no gene match. CDR3 in amino acids: CASQGGTEAFF. In nucleotides, the CDR3 is TGTGCCAGCCAGGGGGGCACTGAAGCTTTCTTT.

The chain employs TRBV9 and TRBJ2-2; D remains unclear. Germline-derived CDR1 and CDR2 are SGDLS and YYNGEE. CDR3 length: 17 amino acids. Trimming shortened V by 0 bases and J by 2 bases, and 14 bases separated the two germline ends. The CDR3 sequence is CASSVGTQAPNTGELFF. DNA for the CDR3: TGTGCCAGCAGCGTAGGGACGCAAGCCCCCAACACCGGGGAGCTGTTTTTT.

This clonotype appeared many times. The chain recombines TRBV20-1 with TRBJ2-5, with D perhaps matching TRBD1 (6 bases). The V end was cut by 6 bases, the J end by 3 bases, with 20 bases between. CDR3 length: 15 residues. From germline, CDR1 is DFQATT and CDR2 SNEGSKA (reference sequence). The chain's CDR3 is CSAHLFDRLKETQYF. In nucleotides, the CDR3 is TGCAGTGCACATCTTTTCGACAGGCTAAAAGAGACCCAGTACTTC.

This clonotype was observed at least ten times. CDR3 DNA: TGCGCCAGCGGGGATAGTGGGCGCTACAATGAGCAGTTCTTC. Translated: CASGDSGRYNEQFF. The chain is built from TRBV5-1 and TRBJ2-1; D call uncertain. The germline CDR1 and CDR2 sequences are SGHRS and YFSETQ. V lost 7 bases to trimming and J lost 3 bases, with 14 bases between them. The CDR3 contains 14 residues.

This clonotype came up many times. The chain couples TRBV28 to TRBJ2-1, with D tentatively TRBD2 (5 bases). Germline assignment: CDR1 MDHEN and CDR2 SYDVKM. CDR3 size: 18 residues. The V end was cut by 8 bases, the J end by 2 bases, with 25 bases between. The CDR3: CASSFAIFGDPTYNEQFF. The CDR3 coding sequence is TGTGCCAGCTCTTTTGCCATTTTCGGGGATCCTACCTACAATGAGCAGTTCTTC.

This clonotype was counted a few times. This chain joins TRBV5-1 and TRBJ2-1; 7 bases are a match to TRBD1. J gave up 9 bases and V 0 bases, and 6 bases lay outside the gene matches. Per germline, CDR1 SGHRS and CDR2 YFSETQ. The CDR3 extends over 14 amino acids. The CDR3 nucleotides are TGCGCCAGCAGCTTGGACAGGGGTCTCCCTGAGCAGTTCTTC. This codes for CASSLDRGLPEQFF. Full variable domain (missing parts from reference TRBV5-1 and TRBJ2-1): KAGVTQTPRYLIKTRGQQVTLSCSPISGHRSVSWYQQTPGQGLQFLFEYFSETQRNKGNFPGRFSGRQFSNSRSEMNVSTLELGDSALYLCASSLDRGLPEQFFGPGTRLTVL.

This clonotype was counted only a few times. This chain uses TRBV29-1 with TRBJ2-7; D may be TRBD1 (6 bases). The germline V gene encodes CDR1 SQVTM and CDR2 ANQGSEA. This CDR3 region has 13 residues. The germline V and J ends were trimmed by 6 bases and 4 bases, with 16 bases remaining between them. The CDR3 bases are TGCAGCGTAGCCCCGGGACAAGAATACGAGCAGTACTTC. Residues: CSVAPGQEYEQYF.

The chain couples TRBV12-3 or TRBV12-4 to TRBJ2-5; 8 nucleotides align to TRBD2. CDR3 length: 19 amino acids. The V segment lost 11 bases and the J segment 1 base; nucleotides outside the gene matches: 24. CDR3 region: CAFSARRGGLILSQETQYF. As DNA, the CDR3 is TGTGCCTTCAGTGCTCGTCGGGGGGGACTCATTTTGTCCCAAGAGACCCAGTACTTC.

The chain carries TRBV25-1 and TRBJ2-7; tentatively, D is TRBD1 or TRBD2 (5 bases each). CDR3 length: 16 amino acids. V gave up 3 bases and J gave up 0 bases, with 15 bases separating them. Germline assignment: CDR1 MGHDK and CDR2 SYGVNS. As DNA, the CDR3 is TGTGCCAGCAGTGATCCGGGACGCCGGAGCTCCTACGAGCAGTACTTC. Protein: CASSDPGRRSSYEQYF.

This clonotype was picked up a small number of times. This sequence joins TRBV4-3 and TRBJ2-3, with 11 bases aligning to TRBD2. CDR3 size: 16 residues. CDR1 is LGHNA and CDR2 is YSLEER in the germline V gene. The V gene end was trimmed by 1 base and the J gene end by 0 bases; junction bases not matched to a gene: 0. The CDR3 DNA is TGCGCCAGCAGCCAAGGGACTAGCGGGAGCACAGATACGCAGTATTTT. Protein: CASSQGTSGSTDTQYF.

The chain recombines TRBV5-5 with TRBJ2-5; perhaps TRBD1 as D (7 bases). The CDR3 totals 14 residues. Germline V CDR1 and CDR2: SGHKS, YYEKEE (reference sequence). V lost 3 bases and J 5 bases, leaving 14 bases between the germline ends. The chain's CDR3 is CASSSEGALETQYF. CDR3 DNA sequence: TGTGCCAGCAGCTCGGAGGGGGCGCTGGAGACCCAGTACTTC.

This chain joins TRBV14 and TRBJ2-1; TRBD1 matches at 8 bases. The CDR3 has 17 residues. Germline V gene data show CDR1 as SGHDN and CDR2 as FVKESK. Losses at the gene ends were 4 bases for V and 4 bases for J; bases not matched to a gene: 12. The CDR3 protein is CASSRRTGSILYNEQFF. In DNA, the CDR3 is TGTGCCAGCAGCCGAAGGACAGGGAGCATATTATACAATGAGCAGTTCTTC. Supplemented by reference TRBV14 and TRBJ2-1, the full variable domain reads EAGVTQFPSHSVIEKGQTVTLRCDPISGHDNLYWYRRVMGKEIKFLLHFVKESKQDESGMPNNRFLAERTGGTYSTLKVQPAELEDSGVYFCASSRRTGSILYNEQFFGPGTRLTVL.

The chain joins TRBV12-3 or TRBV12-4 to TRBJ2-1, with 8 positions matching TRBD2. Trimming cost V 7 bases and J 8 bases; bases outside gene matches: 13. This CDR3 has 15 amino acids. This CDR3 reads CASTPGGPLSHEQFF. The CDR3 nucleotides are TGTGCCAGCACCCCGGGAGGGCCCTTATCCCATGAGCAGTTCTTC.